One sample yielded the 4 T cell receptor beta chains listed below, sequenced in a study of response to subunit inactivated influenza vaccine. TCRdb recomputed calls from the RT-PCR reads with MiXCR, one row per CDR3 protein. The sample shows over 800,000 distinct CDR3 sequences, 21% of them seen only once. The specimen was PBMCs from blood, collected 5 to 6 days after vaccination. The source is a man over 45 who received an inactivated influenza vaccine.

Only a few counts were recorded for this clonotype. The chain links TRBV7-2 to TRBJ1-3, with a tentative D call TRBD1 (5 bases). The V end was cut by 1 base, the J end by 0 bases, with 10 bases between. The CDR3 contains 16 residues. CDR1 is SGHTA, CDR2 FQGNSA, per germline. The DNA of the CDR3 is TGTGCCAGCAGCTTAGGGGACCCAGGCTCTGGAAACACCATATATTTT. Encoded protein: CASSLGDPGSGNTIYF.

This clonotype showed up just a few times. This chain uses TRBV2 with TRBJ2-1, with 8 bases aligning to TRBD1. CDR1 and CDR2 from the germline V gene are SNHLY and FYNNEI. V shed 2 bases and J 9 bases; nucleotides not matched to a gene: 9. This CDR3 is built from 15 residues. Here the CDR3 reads CASSEMDRAKFEQFF. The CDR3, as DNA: TGTGCCAGCAGTGAAATGGACAGGGCCAAATTTGAGCAGTTCTTC.

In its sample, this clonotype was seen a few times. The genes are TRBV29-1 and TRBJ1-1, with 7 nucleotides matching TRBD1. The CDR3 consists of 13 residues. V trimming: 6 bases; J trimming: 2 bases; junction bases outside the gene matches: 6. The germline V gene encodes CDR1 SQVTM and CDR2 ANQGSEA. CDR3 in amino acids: CSVRRDSNTEAFF. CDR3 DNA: TGCAGCGTACGCCGGGACAGCAACACTGAAGCTTTCTTT.

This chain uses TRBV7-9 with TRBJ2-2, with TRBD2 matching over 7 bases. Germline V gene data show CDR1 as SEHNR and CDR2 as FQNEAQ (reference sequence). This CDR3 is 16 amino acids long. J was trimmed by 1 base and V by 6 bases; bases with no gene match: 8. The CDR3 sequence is CASRGTRELNTGELFF. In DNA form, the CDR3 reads TGTGCCAGCAGGGGAACGCGGGAGCTGAACACCGGGGAGCTGTTTTTT.